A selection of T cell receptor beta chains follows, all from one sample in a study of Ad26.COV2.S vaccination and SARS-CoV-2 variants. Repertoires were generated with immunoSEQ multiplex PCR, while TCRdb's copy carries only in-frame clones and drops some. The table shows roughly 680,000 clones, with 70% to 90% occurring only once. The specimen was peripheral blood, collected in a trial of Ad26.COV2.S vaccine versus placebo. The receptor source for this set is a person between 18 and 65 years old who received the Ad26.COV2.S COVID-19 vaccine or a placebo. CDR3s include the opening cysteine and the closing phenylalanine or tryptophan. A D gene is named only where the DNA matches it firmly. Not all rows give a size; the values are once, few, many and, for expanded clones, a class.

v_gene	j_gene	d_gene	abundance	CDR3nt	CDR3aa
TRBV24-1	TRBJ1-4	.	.	TGTGCCACCAGTGATAACCCCGGTCGGCCGGCAACTAATGAAAAACTGTTTTTT	CATSDNPGRPATNEKLFF
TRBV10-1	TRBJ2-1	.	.	TGCGCCAGCAGGGGATCAAACAATGAGCAGTTCTTC	CASRGSNNEQFF
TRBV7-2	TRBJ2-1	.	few	TGTGCCAGCAGTTCGAACGTGGGATTCTCCTACAATGAGCAGTTCTTC	CASSSNVGFSYNEQFF
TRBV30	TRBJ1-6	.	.	TGTGCCTGGGACCTCTATAATTCACCCCTCCACTTT	CAWDLYNSPLHF
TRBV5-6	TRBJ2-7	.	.	TGTGCCAGCACCCTAGGGGGGGAGCCCTACGAGCAGTACTTC	CASTLGGEPYEQYF
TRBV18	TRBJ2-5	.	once	TGTGCCAGCTCACCAGGGGGACCGGGCCTCCAAGAGACCCAGTACTTC	CASSPGGPGLQETQYF
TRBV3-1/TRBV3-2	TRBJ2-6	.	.	TGTGCCAGCAGCCTTCAGGGCTCTGGGGCCAACGTCCTGACTTTC	CASSLQGSGANVLTF
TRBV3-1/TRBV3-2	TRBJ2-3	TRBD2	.	TGTGCCAGCAGCCAAGTGACTAGCGGCACAGATACGCAGTATTTT	CASSQVTSGTDTQYF
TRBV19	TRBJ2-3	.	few	TGTGCCAGTAGTATAGTTCAGGGTTTCGGTACAGATACGCAGTATTTT	CASSIVQGFGTDTQYF
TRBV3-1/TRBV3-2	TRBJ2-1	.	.	TGTGCCAGCAGCCAAGTCCTCTACAATGAGCAGTTCTTC	CASSQVLYNEQFF
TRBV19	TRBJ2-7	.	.	TGTGCCAGTAGTCCCTCGACCGGGCCTATATACGAGCAGTACTTC	CASSPSTGPIYEQYF
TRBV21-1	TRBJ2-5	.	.	TGTGCCAGCAGCACTGGCGGGAGCGCCAGGGAGACCCAGTACTTC	CASSTGGSARETQYF
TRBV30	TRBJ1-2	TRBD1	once	TGTGCCTGGAGCCCCGGACAGGGAGGAGGCTACACCTTC	CAWSPGQGGGYTF
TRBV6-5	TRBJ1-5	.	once	TGTGCCACTGCGGTACAGGATAATAGCAATCAGCCCCAGCATTTT	CATAVQDNSNQPQHF